These T cell receptor beta chains were read from a single sample in a study of T-cell memory formation after mild COVID-19. TCRdb ran MiXCR on the 5' RACE reads and lists one entry per CDR3 protein. The repertoire includes about 270,000 distinct CDR3 sequences, roughly 16% of them detected once, and approximately 25% sits in the top ten. The sample taken for sequencing was PBMCs or a T cell subset sorted from them (not recorded which). The origin of the receptors is a man aged 18 to 29 who had mild COVID-19 (a few samples of this study predate the infection). Cell type and time point are not known. Each CDR3 is given with its conserved first and last residue. The order of the fields is D gene, V gene, J gene, clone size, CDR3 protein, CDR3 DNA. A D gene is named only where the DNA matches it firmly. Not every row has a clone size; where given, it reads once, few, many or a size class.

>NA|TRBV9|TRBJ1-2|NA
CASSGQGGVAYGYTF
TGTGCCAGCAGCGGACAAGGAGGGGTTGCCTATGGCTACACCTTC
>TRBD1|TRBV4-3|TRBJ2-7|many
CASSRSDRGYEQYF
TGCGCCAGCAGCCGATCGGACAGGGGATACGAGCAGTACTTC
>NA|TRBV18|TRBJ2-6|NA
CASSPQLSSGANVLTF
TGTGCCAGCTCACCACAGCTTAGCTCTGGGGCCAACGTCCTGACTTTC
>NA|TRBV7-2|TRBJ2-7|few
CASSLVWKNSYEQYF
TGTGCCAGCAGCTTAGTATGGAAGAATTCCTACGAGCAGTACTTC
>NA|TRBV10-3|TRBJ1-2|NA
CAISETGRAGYTF
TGTGCCATCAGTGAAACAGGGAGGGCCGGCTACACCTTC
>NA|TRBV24-1|TRBJ2-1|NA
CATSDSKVSYNEQFF
TGTGCCACCAGTGATTCCAAGGTTTCCTACAATGAGCAGTTCTTC
>TRBD1|TRBV12-3/TRBV12-4|TRBJ2-3|NA
CATGQGSTDTQYF
TGTGCCACAGGACAGGGAAGCACAGATACGCAGTATTTT
>TRBD1|TRBV7-3|TRBJ1-1|NA
CASSLTSPRQGASPFF
TGTGCCAGCAGCTTAACGTCCCCGCGACAGGGGGCGTCTCCTTTCTTT
>NA|TRBV4-3|TRBJ2-5|NA
CASSQDWRETQYF
TGCGCCAGCAGCCAAGATTGGCGGGAGACCCAGTACTTC
>TRBD1|TRBV11-3|TRBJ2-1|NA
CASSLTGSSNEQFF
TGTGCCAGCAGTTTGACAGGGAGCTCCAATGAGCAGTTCTTC
>NA|TRBV5-6|TRBJ2-7|NA
CASSSLHYEQYF
TGTGCCAGCAGCTCCCTTCACTACGAGCAGTACTTC
>NA|TRBV20-1|TRBJ1-6|few
CSAFRGLASPLHF
TGCAGTGCTTTTAGGGGTTTGGCTTCACCCCTCCACTTT
>NA|TRBV12-3/TRBV12-4|TRBJ1-4|NA
CASSLREKLFF
TGTGCCAGCAGTTTACGTGAAAAACTGTTTTTT
>NA|TRBV7-3|TRBJ2-5|NA
CASSPEQGRTETQYF
TGTGCCAGCAGCCCAGAACAGGGTCGGACGGAGACCCAGTACTTC
>TRBD1|TRBV13|TRBJ2-2|few
CASSTYRGRIGELFF
TGTGCCAGCAGCACATACAGGGGGCGAATCGGGGAGCTGTTTTTT
>NA|TRBV3-1|TRBJ1-1|NA
CASSQDEGFTEAFF
TGTGCCAGCAGCCAAGACGAGGGTTTCACTGAAGCTTTCTTT
>TRBD1|TRBV27|TRBJ1-1|many
CASSLGTGANTEAFF
TGTGCCAGCAGTTTAGGGACAGGGGCGAACACTGAAGCTTTCTTT
>NA|TRBV7-7|TRBJ2-3|NA
CASSPSPTDTQYF
TGTGCTAGCAGCCCCTCCCCCACAGATACGCAGTATTTT
>NA|TRBV6-2/TRBV6-3|TRBJ2-5|NA
CASSYGPWETQYF
TGTGCCAGCAGTTACGGGCCATGGGAGACCCAGTACTTC
>NA|TRBV11-2|TRBJ1-4|NA
CASSSSRGEEKLFF
TGTGCCAGCAGCTCATCTAGGGGCGAGGAAAAACTGTTTTTT
>NA|TRBV27|TRBJ1-2|NA
CASRRSDGIYGYTF
TGTGCCAGCAGGAGATCGGACGGGATCTATGGCTACACCTTC
>TRBD2|TRBV15|TRBJ2-7|few
CATSRLADSEQYF
TGTGCCACCAGCAGACTAGCGGATTCCGAGCAGTACTTC
>NA|TRBV5-1|TRBJ2-7|few
CASSGWGSYEQYF
TGCGCCAGCAGTGGGTGGGGGAGCTACGAGCAGTACTTC
>NA|TRBV28|TRBJ1-4|NA
CASSLPDSRKLFF
TGTGCCAGCAGTTTACCGGACTCACGGAAACTGTTTTTT
>NA|TRBV7-2|TRBJ2-1|once
CASSLLFVGSYNEQFF
TGTGCCAGCAGCTTGCTATTTGTGGGGTCCTACAATGAGCAGTTCTTC
>NA|TRBV5-1|TRBJ1-4|NA
CASSVSTNEKLFF
TGCGCCAGCAGTGTGTCAACTAATGAAAAACTGTTTTTT
>TRBD1|TRBV4-1|TRBJ2-1|many
CASSPSGTGSTKQFF
TGCGCCAGCAGCCCTTCAGGGACAGGGTCGACGAAGCAGTTCTTC
>NA|TRBV7-9|TRBJ1-1|NA
CASSPGAVGTEAFF
TGTGCCAGCAGCCCGGGGGCAGTGGGGACTGAAGCTTTCTTT
>NA|TRBV20-1|TRBJ1-5|NA
CSARGLNQPQHF
TGCAGTGCTAGAGGCTTAAATCAGCCCCAGCATTTT
>NA|TRBV5-1|TRBJ2-5|many
CASSLQETQYF
TGCGCCAGCAGCTTGCAAGAGACCCAGTACTTC
>TRBD1|TRBV7-2|TRBJ1-6|few
CASSPGQGLTSPLHF
TGTGCCAGCAGCCCGGGACAGGGTTTAACCTCACCCCTCCACTTT
>NA|TRBV4-1|TRBJ1-4|NA
CASSQDLLREKLFF
TGCGCCAGCAGCCAAGATCTTCTGAGGGAAAAACTGTTTTTT
>TRBD1|TRBV6-1|TRBJ2-5|NA
CASSSRQGWETQYF
TGTGCCAGCAGTTCGAGACAGGGATGGGAGACCCAGTACTTC
>NA|TRBV3-1|TRBJ1-5|many
CASSHDDVQPQHF
TGTGCCAGCAGCCATGATGACGTCCAGCCCCAGCATTTT
>NA|TRBV6-5|TRBJ2-6|many
CASSFTPQGSGANVLTF
TGTGCCAGCAGTTTCACCCCCCAGGGTTCTGGGGCCAACGTCCTGACTTTC
>NA|TRBV19|TRBJ2-3|NA
CATRGGYTDTQYF
TGTGCCACCAGGGGGGGTTACACAGATACGCAGTATTTT
>NA|TRBV20-1|TRBJ2-3|few
CSARVGQRTDTQYF
TGCAGTGCTAGAGTAGGACAGCGCACAGATACGCAGTATTTT
>NA|TRBV7-8|TRBJ2-1|NA
CASSLGGPGASYNEQFF
TGTGCCAGCAGCTTAGGGGGACCGGGGGCCAGCTACAATGAGCAGTTCTTC
>TRBD2|TRBV19|TRBJ2-1|NA
CASSIHAGGSNEQFF
TGTGCCAGTAGTATCCATGCGGGGGGGAGCAATGAGCAGTTCTTC
>NA|TRBV7-2|TRBJ2-2|many
CASSRGPGNTGELFF
TGTGCCAGCAGCAGAGGGCCAGGGAACACCGGGGAGCTGTTTTTT
>NA|TRBV7-3|TRBJ1-1|NA
CASSLWKSTEAFF
TGTGCCAGCAGCTTATGGAAGAGCACTGAAGCTTTCTTT
>TRBD1|TRBV4-3|TRBJ2-2|few
CASSQTWTGNTGELFF
TGCGCCAGCAGCCAGACCTGGACAGGGAACACCGGGGAGCTGTTTTTT
>NA|TRBV10-3|TRBJ1-1|NA
CAISESGGMNTEAFF
TGTGCCATCAGTGAGTCCGGAGGGATGAACACTGAAGCTTTCTTT
>NA|TRBV27|TRBJ2-3|few
CASSLYWDTDTQYF
TGTGCCAGCAGTTTATACTGGGACACAGATACGCAGTATTTT
>NA|TRBV7-9|TRBJ1-2|NA
CASSSPGHLFYGYTF
TGTGCCAGCAGCTCACCGGGACACCTCTTCTATGGCTACACCTTC
>NA|TRBV6-2/TRBV6-3|TRBJ2-5|few
CASSYDAGQETQYF
TGTGCCAGCAGTTACGATGCGGGGCAAGAGACCCAGTACTTC
>NA|TRBV29-1|TRBJ1-5|NA
CSAQEGDQPQHF
TGCAGCGCACAGGAGGGGGATCAGCCCCAGCATTTT
>TRBD2|TRBV5-1|TRBJ2-2|few
CASSLRAGAQNTGELFF
TGCGCCAGCAGCTTGCGAGCGGGGGCCCAGAACACCGGGGAGCTGTTTTTT
>NA|TRBV6-5|TRBJ1-1|many
CASSQGNTEAFF
TGTGCCAGCAGTCAGGGTAACACTGAAGCTTTCTTT